The present T cell receptor beta chain was sequenced within a study of blood T cell repertoires in COVID-19. Looking at the study overall: The origin of the acute and convalescent COVID-19 samples was the United States, Italy and Spain. T cells, B-cell-depleted T cells, or PBMCs supplied cDNA or gDNA.

Original analysis: Amplification with reference gene primers provided the estimates of nucleated cell counts. The table came from immunoSEQ multiplex PCR; TCRdb's copy has only in-frame clones and leaves some out. Clonal size and the V and J genes are those of that table, whereas D and trimming came from the DNA. The sample lists approximately 210,000 clones, 70% to 90% occurring once. The V gene lost 2 bases and the J gene lost 3 bases, with 11 bases spanning the gap. The CDR3 loop spans 15 amino acids. Per germline, CDR1 MNHNS and CDR2 SASEGT. The source is a human donor in a cohort sampled during active COVID-19. Material for sequencing was peripheral blood. The V and J genes are TRBV6-1 and TRBJ1-5; D not resolved. CDR3 sequence: CASSEIAPFNQPQHF. CDR3 DNA: TGTGCCAGCAGTGAAATAGCGCCCTTCAATCAGCCCCAGCATTTT.